The 11 T cell receptor beta chains listed next were all sequenced from one sample in a study of blood T cell repertoires in COVID-19. This table comes from immunoSEQ multiplex PCR, and its TCRdb copy is limited to in-frame clones, with some not included. The sample carries tens of thousands of clones, 75% to 85% recorded once. What was sequenced was peripheral blood. Receptors originate from a human donor in a cohort sampled during active COVID-19.

This chain connects TRBV6-6 to TRBJ1-5; TRBD1 agrees at 8 bases. This CDR3 has 14 amino acids. J lost 6 bases, V lost 5 bases, and 6 bases had no gene match. CDR1 and CDR2 (germline): MNHNY, SVGAGI (reference sequence). CDR3 sequence reads: CASSPGQGTQPQHF. The CDR3 nucleotides are TGTGCCAGCAGTCCAGGACAGGGCACTCAGCCCCAGCATTTT.

The chain combines TRBV28 with TRBJ2-7; D may be TRBD2 (6 bases). Germline values: CDR1 MDHEN, CDR2 SYDVKM. The ends were cut back, 7 bases at V and 4 bases at J, with 17 bases in the middle. This CDR3 contains 14 residues. The CDR3 bases are TGTGCCAGCACCAGTGTTCGGGGGTCGTACGAGCAGTACTTC. Residues: CASTSVRGSYEQYF.

A few counts support this clone. Other DNA sequences of this sample code for an identical CDR3. The J gene is TRBJ1-2, the V gene TRBV7-2; 7 bases line up with TRBD1. The germline V gene encodes CDR1 SGHTA and CDR2 FQGNSA. Trimming removed 1 base from V and 2 bases from J; junction bases left unmatched: 1. This CDR3 comprises 14 residues. The CDR3: CASSLGQGNYGYTF. CDR3 nucleotide sequence: TGTGCCAGCAGCTTAGGACAGGGAAACTATGGCTACACCTTC. Supplemented by reference TRBV7-2 and TRBJ1-2, the full variable domain reads GAGVSQSPSNKVTEKGKDVELRCDPISGHTALYWYRQSLGQGLEFLIYFQGNSAPDKSGLPSDRFSAERTGGSVSTLTIQRTQQEDSAVYLCASSLGQGNYGYTFGSGTRLTVV.

With respect to this clone: A much larger clone sits a single nucleotide away, making a read error possible. The same CDR3 is also encoded by other DNA sequences in this sample. The V call is TRBV29-1, the J call TRBJ2-1, with 7 bases fitting TRBD1. Unmatched junction bases numbered 3, after V lost 1 base and J lost 0 bases. This CDR3 is built from 15 residues. Germline CDR1 reads SQVTM; CDR2 reads ANQGSEA. Written as DNA, the CDR3 is TGCAGCGTTGAAGTTTGGGACAGCTCCTACAATGAGCAGTTCTTC. This sequence encodes CSVEVWDSSYNEQFF.

The CDR3 region is CASSLGLASYEQYF. DNA for the CDR3: TGTGCCAGCAGCTTAGGGCTAGCGTCCTACGAGCAGTACTTC. The chain joins TRBV7-9 to TRBJ2-7, with D maybe TRBD2 (6 bases). This CDR3 contains 14 residues. V was pared by 1 base and J by 1 base, with 8 bases between. Germline-derived CDR1 and CDR2 are SEHNR and FQNEAQ (reference sequence).

The chain carries TRBV5-1 and TRBJ2-7, with a weak D call TRBD2 (5 bases). V lost 4 bases and J lost 5, with 10 bases in between. This CDR3 is 12 amino acids long. In germline, CDR1 is SGHRS, CDR2 YFSETQ. DNA for the CDR3: TGCGCCAGCAGCCGAGACTACGACGAGCAGTACTTC. Protein product: CASSRDYDEQYF. The full variable domain, with the rest looked up from reference TRBV5-1 and TRBJ2-7, is KAGVTQTPRYLIKTRGQQVTLSCSPISGHRSVSWYQQTPGQGLQFLFEYFSETQRNKGNFPGRFSGRQFSNSRSEMNVSTLELGDSALYLCASSRDYDEQYFGPGTRLTVT.

V usage is TRBV7-9 and J usage is TRBJ2-5; 10 positions agree with TRBD2. Trimming removed 1 base from V and 7 bases from J; junction bases left unmatched: 3. Germline V gene data show CDR1 as SEHNR and CDR2 as FQNEAQ (reference sequence). CDR3 length: 14 residues. This CDR3 reads CASSLEAGGGTQYF. The DNA for the CDR3 is TGTGCCAGCAGCTTAGAAGCGGGAGGGGGGACCCAGTACTTC.

The chain has TRBV21-1 and TRBJ2-7; TRBD1, the table's D call, lacks a check against the DNA. TRBV21-1 is labeled a pseudogene. The CDR3 runs to 16 residues. The CDR3 reads CASSKVPGTPLYEQYF. CDR3 nucleotides: TGTGCCAGCAGCAAAGTCCCCGGGACACCACTTTACGAGCAGTACTTC.

V and J are TRBV14 and TRBJ1-3, with a weak D call TRBD1 (6 bases). CDR1 is SGHDN and CDR2 is FVKESK in the germline V gene. CDR3 length equals 16 residues. Between the trimmed V and J ends, which lost 3 bases and 0 bases, there was a span of 12 bases. CDR3 sequence reads: CASSHQQGNSGNTIYF. Here the CDR3 DNA reads TGTGCCAGCAGCCACCAACAGGGCAACTCTGGAAACACCATATATTTT.

In this sample, this clone turned up a few times. This chain joins TRBV5-1 and TRBJ2-7, with 11 bases that match TRBD2. Germline V gene sequence: CDR1 SGHRS, CDR2 YFSETQ. This CDR3 has 15 residues. The V gene end was trimmed by 4 bases and the J gene end by 3 bases; junction bases not matched to a gene: 6. The CDR3 region is CASSPGLAGLYEQYF. The CDR3 DNA reads TGCGCCAGCAGCCCTGGACTAGCGGGCCTCTACGAGCAGTACTTC.

The chain combines TRBV4-1 with TRBJ2-7; TRBD2 agrees at 8 bases. Germline V gives CDR1 MGHRA, CDR2 YSYEKL. The CDR3 contains 16 residues. J was trimmed by 1 base and V by 1 base; bases with no gene match: 6. CDR3 DNA sequence: TGCGCCAGCAGCCAAGCTCGTCTAGCGGGTTCCTACGAGCAGTACTTC. It translates to CASSQARLAGSYEQYF.